The source of this TCR beta chain is a study of PD-1 blockade in mismatch repair-deficient tumors. Study details: Patients had about 13 mismatch repair-deficient cancer types and were previously treated and progressing.

All patients were mismatch repair deficient, assessed by either PCR or immunohistochemistry. TCRs were sequenced from a few patients responding to pembrolizumab. With respect to this clone: Its antigen remains unidentified.

Profiling relied on immunoSEQ multiplex PCR, and the TCRdb table lists in-frame clones only, not all of them. The repertoire has approximately 130,000 clones, around 87% of them found once; the top ten carry about 13%. The CDR3 loop spans 16 amino acids. V lost 2 bases to trimming and J lost 7 bases; unmatched junction nucleotides: 7. Germline loops: CDR1 LGHNT, CDR2 FRNRAP. Whole-study results and caveats: After pembrolizumab, tumor-resident clones rose rapidly, then generally contracted before radiologic responses.

This sample comprised peripheral blood, obtained 44 weeks after starting pembrolizumab. J is TRBJ2-1 and V is TRBV12-5; TRBD2 matches 11 bases. The clonotype was recovered from an adult with mismatch repair-deficient cancer. CDR3: CASGLLGLAGRNEQFF. The CDR3 bases are TGTGCTAGTGGTTTGTTAGGACTAGCGGGCAGGAATGAGCAGTTCTTC. Full variable domain (remainder filled in from reference TRBV12-5 and TRBJ2-1): DARVTQTPRHKVTEMGQEVTMRCQPILGHNTVFWYRQTMMQGLELLAYFRNRAPLDDSGMPKDRFSAEMPDATLATLKIQPSEPRDSAVYFCASGLLGLAGRNEQFFGPGTRLTVL.